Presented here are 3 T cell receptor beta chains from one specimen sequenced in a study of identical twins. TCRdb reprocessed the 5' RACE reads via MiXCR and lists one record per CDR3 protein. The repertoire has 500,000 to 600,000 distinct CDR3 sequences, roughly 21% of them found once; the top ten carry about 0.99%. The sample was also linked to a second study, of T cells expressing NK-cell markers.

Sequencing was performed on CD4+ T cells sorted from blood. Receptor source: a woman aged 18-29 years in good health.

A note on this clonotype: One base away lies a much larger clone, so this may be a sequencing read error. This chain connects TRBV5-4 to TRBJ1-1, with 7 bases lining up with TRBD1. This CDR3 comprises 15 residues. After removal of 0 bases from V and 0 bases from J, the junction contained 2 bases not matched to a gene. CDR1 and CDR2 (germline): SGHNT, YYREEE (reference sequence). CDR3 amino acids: CASSLGGGMNTEAFF. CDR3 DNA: TGTGCCAGCAGCTTGGGAGGGGGCATGAACACTGAAGCTTTCTTT.

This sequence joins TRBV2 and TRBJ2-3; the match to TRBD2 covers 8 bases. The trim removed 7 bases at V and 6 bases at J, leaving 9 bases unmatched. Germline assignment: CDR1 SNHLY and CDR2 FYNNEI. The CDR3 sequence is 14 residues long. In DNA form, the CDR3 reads TGTGCCAGCAAGCCTAGCGGGTGGGGGGATACGCAGTATTTT. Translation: CASKPSGWGDTQYF.

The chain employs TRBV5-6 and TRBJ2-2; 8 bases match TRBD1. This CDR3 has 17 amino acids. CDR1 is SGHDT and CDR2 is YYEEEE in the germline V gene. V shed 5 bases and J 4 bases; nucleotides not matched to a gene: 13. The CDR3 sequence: CASSSISGQGATGELFF. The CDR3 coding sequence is TGTGCCAGCAGTTCCATCTCAGGACAGGGTGCCACCGGGGAGCTGTTTTTT.